This entry concerns a single TCR beta chain. This record belongs to a study of control samples from healthy donors and cancer patients. The repertoire was sequenced with immunoSEQ multiplex PCR; TCRdb's copy has only in-frame clones and lacks some. The sample has about 160,000 clones; 96% are singletons. This CDR3 has 14 amino acids. Germline lookup yields CDR1 SGHVS and CDR2 FQNEAQ. Germline trimming cut 6 bases from V and 7 bases from J; bases unmatched to any gene: 8. This chain joins TRBV7-8 and TRBJ1-4, with TRBD1 identical over 7 bases. Material: blood. The TCR was taken from a woman in her 30s in good health. CDR3 protein: CASSQGGTVEKLFF. DNA for the CDR3: TGTGCCAGCAGTCAGGGGGGGACAGTTGAAAAACTGTTTTTT. The full variable domain, its missing parts supplied by reference TRBV7-8 and TRBJ1-4, is GAGVSQSPRYKVAKRGQDVALRCDPISGHVSLFWYQQALGQGPEFLTYFQNEAQLDKSGLPSDRFFAERPEGSVSTLKIQRTQQEDSAVYLCASSQGGTVEKLFFGSGTQLSVL.